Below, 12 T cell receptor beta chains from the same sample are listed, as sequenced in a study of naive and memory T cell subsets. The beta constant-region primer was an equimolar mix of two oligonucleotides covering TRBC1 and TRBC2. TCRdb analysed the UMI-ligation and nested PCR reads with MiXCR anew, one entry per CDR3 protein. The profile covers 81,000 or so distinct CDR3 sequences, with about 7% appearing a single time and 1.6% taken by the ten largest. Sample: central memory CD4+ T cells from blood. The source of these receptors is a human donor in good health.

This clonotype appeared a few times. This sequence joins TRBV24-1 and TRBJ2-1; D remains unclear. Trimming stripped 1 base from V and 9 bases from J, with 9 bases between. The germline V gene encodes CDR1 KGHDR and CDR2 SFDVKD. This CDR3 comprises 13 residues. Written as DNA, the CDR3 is TGTGCCACCAGTGATTTTTCCGGGTTTGAGCAGTTCTTC. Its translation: CATSDFSGFEQFF.

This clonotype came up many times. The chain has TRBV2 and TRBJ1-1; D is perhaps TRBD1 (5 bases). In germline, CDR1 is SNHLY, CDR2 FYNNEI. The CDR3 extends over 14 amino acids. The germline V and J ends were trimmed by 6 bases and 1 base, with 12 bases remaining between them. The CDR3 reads CASRAQGPNTEAFF. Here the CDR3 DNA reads TGTGCCAGCAGGGCCCAGGGACCGAACACTGAAGCTTTCTTT.

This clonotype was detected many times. CDR3 amino acids: CSAGQTNYGYTF. Written as DNA, the CDR3 is TGCAGCGCTGGACAGACCAACTATGGCTACACCTTC. This chain links TRBV29-1 with TRBJ1-2, with D maybe TRBD1 (6 bases). Germline CDR1 reads SQVTM; CDR2 reads ANQGSEA. The CDR3 loop spans 12 amino acids. V gave up 7 bases and J gave up 2 bases, with 11 bases separating them.

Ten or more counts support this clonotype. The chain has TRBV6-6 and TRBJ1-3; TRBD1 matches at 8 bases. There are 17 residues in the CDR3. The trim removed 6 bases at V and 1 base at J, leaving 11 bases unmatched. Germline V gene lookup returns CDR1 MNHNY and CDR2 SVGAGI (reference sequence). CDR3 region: CASRTATGDSSGNTIYF. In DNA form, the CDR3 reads TGTGCCAGCAGGACAGCGACAGGGGATTCTTCTGGAAACACCATATATTTT.

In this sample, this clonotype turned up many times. CDR3 in amino acids: CASSPKAGNTGELFF. The CDR3 DNA sequence: TGTGCCAGCTCACCAAAAGCGGGGAACACCGGGGAGCTGTTTTTT. V and J are TRBV18 and TRBJ2-2; D might be TRBD2 (6 bases). The CDR3 is made up of 15 amino acids. The germline V gene encodes CDR1 KGHSH and CDR2 LQKENI. Trimming cost V 2 bases and J 1 base, with 8 bases left between them. Full variable domain (rest looked up from reference TRBV18 and TRBJ2-2): NAGVMQNPRHLVRRRGQEARLRCSPMKGHSHVYWYRQLPEEGLKFMVYLQKENIIDESGMPKERFSAEFPKEGPSILRIQQVVRGDSAAYFCASSPKAGNTGELFFGEGSRLTVL.

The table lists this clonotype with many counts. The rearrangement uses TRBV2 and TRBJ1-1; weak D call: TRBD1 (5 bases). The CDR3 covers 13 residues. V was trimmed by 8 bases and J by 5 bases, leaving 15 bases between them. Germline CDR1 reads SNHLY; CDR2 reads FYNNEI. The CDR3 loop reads CASGRAFPTEAFF. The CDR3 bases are TGTGCCAGCGGCAGGGCATTTCCTACTGAAGCTTTCTTT.

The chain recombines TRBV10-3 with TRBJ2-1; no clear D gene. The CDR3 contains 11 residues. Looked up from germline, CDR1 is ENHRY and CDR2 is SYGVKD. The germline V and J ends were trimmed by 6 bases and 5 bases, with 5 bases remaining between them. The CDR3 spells CAISSDNEQFF. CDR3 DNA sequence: TGTGCCATCAGCTCGGACAATGAGCAGTTCTTC.

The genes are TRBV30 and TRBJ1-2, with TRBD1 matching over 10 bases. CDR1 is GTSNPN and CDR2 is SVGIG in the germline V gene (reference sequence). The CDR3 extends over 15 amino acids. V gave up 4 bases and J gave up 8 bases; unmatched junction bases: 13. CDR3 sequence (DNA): TGTGCCTGGATCCCCCTCGACAGGGGGCGGGAAGGCTACACCTTC. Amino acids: CAWIPLDRGREGYTF.

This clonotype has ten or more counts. CDR3 sequence reads: CASSLGLGNTDTQYF. As DNA, the CDR3 is TGTGCCAGCAGCTTAGGACTAGGAAACACAGATACGCAGTATTTT. The gene calls are TRBV7-2 and TRBJ2-3, with TRBD2 as a possible D gene (6 bases). Trimming pared 1 base from V and 2 bases from J, leaving 10 bases between. The CDR3 contains 15 residues. Germline V gives CDR1 SGHTA, CDR2 FQGNSA.

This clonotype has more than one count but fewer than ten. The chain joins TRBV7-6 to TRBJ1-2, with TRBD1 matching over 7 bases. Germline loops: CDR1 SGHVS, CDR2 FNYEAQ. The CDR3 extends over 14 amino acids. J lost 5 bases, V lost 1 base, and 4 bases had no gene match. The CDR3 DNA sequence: TGTGCCAGCAGCTTAGAGCTACAGGGGTATGGCTACACCTTC. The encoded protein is CASSLELQGYGYTF.

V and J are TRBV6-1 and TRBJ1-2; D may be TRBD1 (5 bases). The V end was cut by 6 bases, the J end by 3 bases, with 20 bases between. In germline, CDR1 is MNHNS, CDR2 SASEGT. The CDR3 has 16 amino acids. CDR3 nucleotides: TGTGCCAGCAGCATGGTGGGGACCTCCCGAGACTATGGCTACACCTTC. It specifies CASSMVGTSRDYGYTF.

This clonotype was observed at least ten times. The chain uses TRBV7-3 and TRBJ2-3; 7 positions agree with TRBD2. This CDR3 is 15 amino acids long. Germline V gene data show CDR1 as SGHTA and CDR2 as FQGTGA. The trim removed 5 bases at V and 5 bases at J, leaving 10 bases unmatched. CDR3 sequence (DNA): TGTGCCAGCAGCACGGGGGGACTGAAGAGAGATACGCAGTATTTT. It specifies CASSTGGLKRDTQYF.